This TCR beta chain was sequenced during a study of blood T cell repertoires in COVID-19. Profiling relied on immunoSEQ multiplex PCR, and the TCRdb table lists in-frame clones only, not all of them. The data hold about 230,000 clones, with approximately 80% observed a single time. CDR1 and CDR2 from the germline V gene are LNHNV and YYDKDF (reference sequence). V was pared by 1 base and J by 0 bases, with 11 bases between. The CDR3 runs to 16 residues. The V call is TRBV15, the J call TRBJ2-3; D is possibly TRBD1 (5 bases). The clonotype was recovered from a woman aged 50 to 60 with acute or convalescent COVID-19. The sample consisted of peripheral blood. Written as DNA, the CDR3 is TGTGCCACCAGCAGAGGGGGCAGGAGCAGCACAGATACGCAGTATTTT. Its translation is CATSRGGRSSTDTQYF.